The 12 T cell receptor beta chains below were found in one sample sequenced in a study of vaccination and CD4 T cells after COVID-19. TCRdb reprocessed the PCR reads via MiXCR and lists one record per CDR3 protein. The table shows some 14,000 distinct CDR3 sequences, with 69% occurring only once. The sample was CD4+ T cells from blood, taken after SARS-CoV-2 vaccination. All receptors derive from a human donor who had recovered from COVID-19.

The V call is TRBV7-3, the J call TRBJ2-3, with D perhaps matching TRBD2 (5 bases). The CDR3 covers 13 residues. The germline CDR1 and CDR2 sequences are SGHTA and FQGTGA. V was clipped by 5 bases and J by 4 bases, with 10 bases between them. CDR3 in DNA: TGTGCCAGCAGCGTCCTAGCTGCAGATACGCAGTATTTT. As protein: CASSVLAADTQYF.

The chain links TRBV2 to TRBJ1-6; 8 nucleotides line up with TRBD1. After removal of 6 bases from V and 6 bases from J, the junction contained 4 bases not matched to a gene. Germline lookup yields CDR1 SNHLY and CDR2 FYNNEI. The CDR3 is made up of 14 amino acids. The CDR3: CASSWDRLNSPLHF. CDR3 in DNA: TGTGCCAGCAGCTGGGACAGGCTTAATTCACCCCTCCACTTT. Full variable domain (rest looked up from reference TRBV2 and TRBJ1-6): EPEVTQTPSHQVTQMGQEVILRCVPISNHLYFYWYRQILGQKVEFLVSFYNNEISEKSEIFDDQFSVERPDGSNFTLKIRSTKLEDSAMYFCASSWDRLNSPLHFGNGTRLTVT.

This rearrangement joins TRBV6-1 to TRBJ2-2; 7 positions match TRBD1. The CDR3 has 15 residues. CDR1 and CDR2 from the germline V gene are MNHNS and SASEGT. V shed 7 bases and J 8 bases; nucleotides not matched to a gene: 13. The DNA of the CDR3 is TGTGCCAGCACCCCGGGACAGCAAAGGCCGGGGGAGCTGTTTTTT. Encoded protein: CASTPGQQRPGELFF.

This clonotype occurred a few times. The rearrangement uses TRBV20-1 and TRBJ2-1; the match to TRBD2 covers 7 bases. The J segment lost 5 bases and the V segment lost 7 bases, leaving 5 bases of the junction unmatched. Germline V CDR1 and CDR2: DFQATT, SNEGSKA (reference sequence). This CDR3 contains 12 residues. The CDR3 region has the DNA TGCAGTGTTGAACTAGCGCACAATGAGCAGTTCTTC. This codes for CSVELAHNEQFF.

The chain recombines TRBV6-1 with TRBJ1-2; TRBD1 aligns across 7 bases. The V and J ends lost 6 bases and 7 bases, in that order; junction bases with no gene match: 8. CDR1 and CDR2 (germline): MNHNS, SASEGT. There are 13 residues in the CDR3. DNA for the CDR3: TGTGCCAGCAGCGACAGGGTTCTGGGTGGCTACACCTTC. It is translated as CASSDRVLGGYTF.

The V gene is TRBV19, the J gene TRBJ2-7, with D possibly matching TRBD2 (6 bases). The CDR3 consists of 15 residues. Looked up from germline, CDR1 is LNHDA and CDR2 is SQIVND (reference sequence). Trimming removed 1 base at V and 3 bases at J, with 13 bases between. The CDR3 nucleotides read TGTGCCAGTAGTATAGTACCCGGGAGTGGCTACGAGCAGTACTTC. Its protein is CASSIVPGSGYEQYF.

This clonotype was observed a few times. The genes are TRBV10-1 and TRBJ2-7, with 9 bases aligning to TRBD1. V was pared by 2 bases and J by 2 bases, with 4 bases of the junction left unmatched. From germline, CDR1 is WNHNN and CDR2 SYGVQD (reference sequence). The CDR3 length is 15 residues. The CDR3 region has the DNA TGCGCCAGCAGTGAGGAGGGGGACAGGGCCTACGAGCAGTACTTC. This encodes CASSEEGDRAYEQYF.

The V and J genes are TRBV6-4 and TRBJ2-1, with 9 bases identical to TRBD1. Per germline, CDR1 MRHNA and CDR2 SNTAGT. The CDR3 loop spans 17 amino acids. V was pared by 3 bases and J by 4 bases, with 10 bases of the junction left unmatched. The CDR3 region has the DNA TGTGCCAGCAGTGATGGTACAGGGGGCCGACTATACAATGAGCAGTTCTTC. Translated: CASSDGTGGRLYNEQFF.

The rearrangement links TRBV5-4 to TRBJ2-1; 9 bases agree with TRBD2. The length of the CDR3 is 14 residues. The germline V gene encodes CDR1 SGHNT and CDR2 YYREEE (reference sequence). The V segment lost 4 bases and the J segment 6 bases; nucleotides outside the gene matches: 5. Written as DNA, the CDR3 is TGTGCCAGCAGCCAAAGAGCGGGAGGCAATGAGCAGTTCTTC. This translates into CASSQRAGGNEQFF.

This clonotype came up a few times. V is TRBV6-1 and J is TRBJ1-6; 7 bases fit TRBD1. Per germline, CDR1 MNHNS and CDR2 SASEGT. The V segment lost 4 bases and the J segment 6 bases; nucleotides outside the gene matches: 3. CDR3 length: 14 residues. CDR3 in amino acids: CASSGQGANSPLHF. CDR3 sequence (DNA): TGTGCCAGCAGTGGACAGGGCGCTAATTCACCCCTCCACTTT.

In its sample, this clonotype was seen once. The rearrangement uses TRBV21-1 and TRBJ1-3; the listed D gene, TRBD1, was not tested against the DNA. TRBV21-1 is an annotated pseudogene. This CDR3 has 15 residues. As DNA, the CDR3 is TGTGCCAGTACATACGACAGGGACGGAGGAAACACCATATATTTT. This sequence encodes CASTYDRDGGNTIYF.

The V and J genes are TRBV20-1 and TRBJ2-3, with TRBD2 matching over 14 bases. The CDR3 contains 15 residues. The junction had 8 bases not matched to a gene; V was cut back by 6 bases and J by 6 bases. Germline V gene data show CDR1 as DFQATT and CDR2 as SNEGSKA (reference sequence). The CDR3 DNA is TGCAGTGCCAGGACTAGCGGGAGGCCCACGGATACGCAGTATTTT. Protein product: CSARTSGRPTDTQYF.